This T cell receptor (beta chain) stems from a study of T cells after posttransplantation cyclophosphamide (dated by TCRdb to 2015 to 2016). Regarding the complete study: The study tracked T cell repertoire reconstitution by TRB sequencing after myeloablative bone marrow transplantation using posttransplantation cyclophosphamide as GVHD prophylaxis. TRB sequencing was also done on up to about 3 additional blood samples from 2 to 5.2 years after transplant in 3 patients, and on pretransplant blood from 4 patients. Public TRB sequences were compared against a database of over 3,500 sequences linked to responses to pathogens, tumor antigens, self-antigens and alloantigens. Because TRA and TRB clonality were tightly correlated in 9 samples, subsequent TCR analyses were focused on TRB only. Blood from all 35 or so PTCy patients with 1-year posttransplant specimens was subjected to TRB sequencing. Antigen receptor sequencing was done on samples from roughly 38 PTCy-treated patients and from roughly 17 related bone marrow donors of those patients.

Trimming at the junction amounts to 2 bases on V and 8 bases on J, and the germline ends lie 12 bases apart. Spanning cysteine to phenylalanine, the CDR3 consists of 13 amino acids. Solely the CDR3 DNA is kept, with 39 bases framed from the first base. As encoded in the germline V gene (reference sequence), CDR1 is LNHDA while CDR2 is SQIVND. Genomic DNA was used for TRB sequencing, which was performed with the immunoSEQ assay at survey resolution or with the hsTCRB kit. The study's processing was this. The immunoSEQ software handled initial read processing, and the LymphoSeq R package was used for repertoire analyses. Clonality was computed as 1 minus normalized Shannon entropy; Gini coefficient was also calculated for each TRB dataset. Phenotypes of unsorted samples were inferred by mapping TRB sequences from sorted subsets of the recipient or donor onto unsorted samples of the same recipient. What TCRdb holds here is the immuneACCESS table cut down to in-frame rearrangements. Part of the clones is not present; checked against another copy, under half of the missing clones reflect an unresolved V gene, and the others are unexplained. From that table come the V and J calls and clone size; the DNA was used to work out D and trimming. This sample lists some 66,000 clones; approximately 92% were detected once. Under 3% of the sample comes from the top ten.

Related bone marrow donors provided peripheral blood samples on the day of marrow donation. Peripheral blood and bone marrow mononuclear cells were isolated by Ficoll-Hypaque density centrifugation and were cryopreserved. The full study reports these points: The TRB repertoires of T cells infiltrating skin or the GI tract showed only limited overlap with the TRB repertoires found in blood. Across 45 patients, recipient CMV seropositivity and CMV reactivation were highly associated with TRB clonality; PTCy diversity was similar to CNI/methotrexate controls. Donor-recipient similarity was low at 1-2 months but increased during the first year, and donor CD8+ memory clones often dominated later blood repertoires.

Points on this clone: Its antigen target is currently unknown. Qualities for individual bases were not recorded, and no much larger clone is one base off.

This TCR came from a woman aged 30 to 39 in good health and a related stem cell transplant donor. What was sequenced was PBMCs. The V and J genes are TRBV19 and TRBJ1-2; the D gene cannot be named for sure. The CDR3 reads as follows: CASSIQATGGYTF. The base sequence is TGTGCCAGTAGTATACAGGCTACTGGGGGCTACACCTTC.